This entry lists 25 T cell receptor beta chains sequenced from one sample in a study of metastatic and nonmetastatic thyroid tumors. Patients were all untreated before their thyroid surgery. MiXCR reprocessed the PCR reads for TCRdb. The sample yields 50,000 or so clones, roughly a fifth seen once. Sequenced sample: blood. The receptors stem from a male donor with papillary thyroid cancer or a benign thyroid nodule (not recorded which). Some clones in this sample may be carry-over from other donors' samples.

This chain joins TRBV6-1 and TRBJ2-2, with D perhaps matching TRBD1 or TRBD2 (5 bases each). Between the trimmed V and J ends, which lost 4 bases and 2 bases, there was a span of 11 bases. The germline V gene encodes CDR1 MNHNS and CDR2 SASEGT. The CDR3 is made up of 15 amino acids. For the CDR3, the DNA is TGTGCCAGCAGTGCCGGGACGTCCAACACCGGGGAGCTGTTTTTT. Translation: CASSAGTSNTGELFF.

The V gene is TRBV3-1, the J gene TRBJ1-6; D gene unclear. The CDR3 has 15 residues. Looked up from germline, CDR1 is LGHDT and CDR2 is YNNKEL (reference sequence). Trimming left V 1 base short and J 6 bases short, with 10 bases between. The CDR3 nucleotides are TGTGCCAGCAGCCAAGGGGTACGGCGTAATTCACCCCTCCACTTT. Translation: CASSQGVRRNSPLHF.

This clone was recorded many times. The J gene is TRBJ2-3, the V gene TRBV19, with D uncertain. The CDR3 spans 16 residues. Trimming cost V 5 bases and J 4 bases, with 19 bases left between them. In germline, CDR1 is LNHDA, CDR2 SQIVND (reference sequence). CDR3 sequence reads: CASSPRRAGPPDTQYF. The DNA of the CDR3 is TGTGCCAGTAGTCCCCGACGGGCAGGACCACCAGATACGCAGTATTTT.

This chain connects TRBV6-1 to TRBJ1-5; 10 positions match TRBD1. The CDR3 has 15 amino acids. Germline CDR1 is MNHNS and CDR2 is SASEGT. The V and J ends lost 4 bases and 3 bases, in that order; junction bases with no gene match: 3. The CDR3 sequence is CASSGTGGYNQPQHF. CDR3 nucleotide sequence: TGTGCCAGCAGTGGGACAGGGGGATACAATCAGCCCCAGCATTTT.

This rearrangement joins TRBV2 to TRBJ1-1; D unresolved. The V gene lost 7 bases and the J gene lost 5 bases, with 14 bases spanning the gap. Germline-derived CDR1 and CDR2 are SNHLY and FYNNEI. The CDR3 spans 13 residues. The CDR3 loop reads CASIDGPWTEAFF. The DNA for the CDR3 is TGTGCCAGCATTGACGGCCCCTGGACTGAAGCTTTCTTT.

This chain joins TRBV4-1 and TRBJ2-5, with D perhaps TRBD2 (7 bases). Germline V gene sequence: CDR1 MGHRA, CDR2 YSYEKL. The ends were cut back, 2 bases at V and 4 bases at J, with 14 bases in the middle. There are 15 residues in the CDR3. CDR3 in amino acids: CASSQQDSGVETQYF. The CDR3 DNA is TGCGCCAGCAGCCAACAGGACAGCGGGGTAGAGACCCAGTACTTC.

Ten or more counts support this clone. The chain uses TRBV6-5 and TRBJ1-2; TRBD1 might be the D (5 bases). V lost 2 bases, J lost 10 bases, and 23 bases lay in between. The CDR3 loop spans 16 amino acids. The V gene's germline CDR1 is MNHEY and CDR2 SVGAGI. The DNA for the CDR3 is TGTGCCAGCAGTTACGGTGGGCACACTCAAGGGGAGCACTACACCTTC. It is translated as CASSYGGHTQGEHYTF.

This clone appeared many times. The CDR3 DNA is TGTGCCAGTAGTATAGATAGGGACACCTACAATGAGCAGTTCTTC. Translating it yields CASSIDRDTYNEQFF. V usage is TRBV19 and J usage is TRBJ2-1; D is possibly TRBD1 (6 bases). V dropped 0 bases and J dropped 2 bases, with 8 bases sitting between them. The CDR3 has 15 amino acids. The germline V gene encodes CDR1 LNHDA and CDR2 SQIVND (reference sequence).

This clone has ten or more counts. This chain joins TRBV18 and TRBJ2-3, with D uncertain. V was shortened by 0 bases and J by 1 base, with 2 bases between the two germline ends. The V gene's germline CDR1 is KGHSH and CDR2 LQKENI. CDR3 length equals 13 residues. CDR3 in amino acids: CASSPPGTDTQYF. CDR3 nucleotide sequence: TGTGCCAGCTCACCACCGGGCACAGATACGCAGTATTTT.

The chain is built from TRBV9 and TRBJ2-3; 9 nucleotides match TRBD2. The CDR3 loop spans 16 amino acids. Germline V gene lookup returns CDR1 SGDLS and CDR2 YYNGEE. J was trimmed by 4 bases and V by 0 bases; bases with no gene match: 6. CDR3 sequence reads: CASSVGGGRAADTQYF. CDR3 nucleotide sequence: TGTGCCAGCAGCGTAGGTGGCGGGAGGGCCGCAGATACGCAGTATTTT. The variable domain in full, completed from reference TRBV9 and TRBJ2-3, reads DSGVTQTPKHLITATGQRVTLRCSPRSGDLSVYWYQQSLDQGLQFLIQYYNGEERAKGNILERFSAQQFPDLHSELNLSSLELGDSALYFCASSVGGGRAADTQYFGPGTRLTVL.

This clone occurred a few times. This may be a read error, as it is one base from a much larger clone. The chain recombines TRBV7-9 with TRBJ2-5; D not certain. Germline V gene data show CDR1 as SEHNR and CDR2 as FQNEAQ (reference sequence). The CDR3 has 12 amino acids. V was clipped by 2 bases and J by 6 bases, with 7 bases between them. In DNA form, the CDR3 reads TGTGCCAGCAGCTTATGTAGCCAGACCCAGTACTTC. It is translated as CASSLCSQTQYF.

This clone has at least ten counts. The chain links TRBV19 to TRBJ1-1; 8 bases are shared with TRBD1. CDR3 size: 13 residues. In germline, CDR1 is LNHDA, CDR2 SQIVND (reference sequence). V was pared by 5 bases and J by 5 bases, with 4 bases of the junction left unmatched. The CDR3 sequence: CASSAYRGTEAFF. The CDR3 bases are TGTGCCAGTAGTGCCTACAGGGGGACTGAAGCTTTCTTT.

The chain employs TRBV20-1 and TRBJ2-3; the D gene is possibly TRBD2 (6 bases). This CDR3 region has 19 residues. From germline, CDR1 is DFQATT and CDR2 SNEGSKA (reference sequence). Trimming stripped 4 bases from V and 3 bases from J, with 29 bases between. CDR3 in amino acids: CSATALFTAGDPWTDTQYF. The CDR3, as DNA: TGCAGTGCTACAGCCCTGTTTACAGCGGGTGACCCTTGGACAGATACGCAGTATTTT.

In its sample, this clone was seen many times. This chain joins TRBV28 and TRBJ1-2; 11 bases map to TRBD1. The CDR3 extends over 13 amino acids. Germline trimming cut 5 bases from V and 4 bases from J; bases unmatched to any gene: 0. Germline V gene lookup returns CDR1 MDHEN and CDR2 SYDVKM. CDR3 loop: CASSGTGGYGYTF. Here the CDR3 DNA reads TGTGCCAGCAGTGGGACAGGGGGCTATGGCTACACCTTC.

The table lists this clone with a count of one. Lacking the conserved final phenylalanine or tryptophan, this CDR3 likely reflects a read error. It is unclear where the CDR3 begins or ends on the DNA, so no DNA is shown, and the CDR3 is as TCRdb lists it. This rearrangement joins TRBV9 to TRBJ1-6. Germline V gene data show CDR1 as SGDLS and CDR2 as YYNGEE. The CDR3 is 8 residues long, counting both termini. The CDR3 loop is CASSVQAG.

This clone has a count of ten or more. This sequence joins TRBV19 and TRBJ2-6; no definite D call. Between the trimmed V and J ends, which lost 4 bases and 0 bases, there was a span of 7 bases. The CDR3 spans 15 residues. Germline lookup yields CDR1 LNHDA and CDR2 SQIVND (reference sequence). CDR3 bases: TGTGCCAGTAGTAATAGGGTCTCTGGGGCCAACGTCCTGACTTTC. It specifies CASSNRVSGANVLTF. Combining the CDR3 with reference TRBV19 and TRBJ2-6 gives the whole variable domain DGGITQSPKYLFRKEGQNVTLSCEQNLNHDAMYWYRQDPGQGLRLIYYSQIVNDFQKGDIAEGYSVSREKKESFPLTVTSAQKNPTAFYLCASSNRVSGANVLTFGAGSRLTVL.

This clone was seen repeatedly, ten times or more. Other DNA variants within this sample encode the same CDR3. The rearrangement links TRBV5-1 to TRBJ2-3; the match to TRBD1 covers 11 bases. The ends lost 4 bases at V and 6 bases at J; junction bases unmatched: 10. The CDR3 length is 16 residues. Germline values: CDR1 SGHRS, CDR2 YFSETQ. CDR3 nucleotide sequence: TGCGCCAGCAGCCCGGAAACCGGGACAGGGGGGGATACGCAGTATTTT. Translation gives CASSPETGTGGDTQYF.

This clone showed up many times. V usage is TRBV11-2 and J usage is TRBJ2-3; 10 positions agree with TRBD1. The CDR3 covers 17 residues. V lost 3 bases, J lost 4 bases, and 10 bases stayed unmatched. CDR1 and CDR2 from the germline V gene are SGHAT and FQNNGV. The CDR3 is CASSFGIWDRGPDTQYF. The CDR3 DNA sequence: TGTGCCAGCAGCTTCGGTATCTGGGACAGGGGACCAGATACGCAGTATTTT.

Ten or more counts support this clone. V gene TRBV19 combines with J gene TRBJ2-4; TRBD1 matches at 11 bases. CDR3 length: 18 amino acids. Germline assignment: CDR1 LNHDA and CDR2 SQIVND (reference sequence). With 1 base clipped from V and 1 base from J, the junction kept 6 bases outside the gene matches. CDR3 DNA: TGTGCCAGTAGTATAGTTGTAGGACAGGGGGCTGCCAAAAACATTCAGTACTTC. Its translation: CASSIVVGQGAAKNIQYF.

CDR3 loop: CASGIGGNTGELFF. CDR3 DNA sequence: TGTGCCAGTGGCATAGGGGGGAACACCGGGGAGCTGTTTTTT. This rearrangement joins TRBV28 to TRBJ2-2, with D possibly matching TRBD1 (6 bases). This CDR3 has 14 residues. CDR1 and CDR2 (germline): MDHEN, SYDVKM. Trimming took off 9 bases at V and 1 base at J, with 12 bases between the two ends.

The genes are TRBV28 and TRBJ2-5; D ambiguous. This CDR3 comprises 16 residues. CDR1 and CDR2 (germline): MDHEN, SYDVKM. V lost 6 bases, J lost 0 bases, and 17 bases lay in between. The CDR3 coding sequence is TGTGCCAGCAGCCTCGAGCCCGCAGAGAACCAAGAGACCCAGTACTTC. It specifies CASSLEPAENQETQYF.

The rearrangement uses TRBV9 and TRBJ2-3, with D tentatively TRBD1 (5 bases). V shed 0 bases and J shed 0 bases, with 11 bases lying between them. This CDR3 is 16 amino acids long. From germline, CDR1 is SGDLS and CDR2 YYNGEE. This CDR3 is CASSVGRDDSTDTQYF. CDR3 bases: TGTGCCAGCAGCGTAGGCAGGGATGATAGCACAGATACGCAGTATTTT.

This clone was seen many times. The chain uses TRBV12-5 and TRBJ2-7, with 7 nucleotides matching TRBD1. CDR3 size: 16 residues. The V segment lost 2 bases and the J segment 7 bases; nucleotides outside the gene matches: 14. Per the germline V gene, CDR1 is LGHNT and CDR2 is FRNRAP. The CDR3 coding sequence is TGTGCTAGTGGTTTGCCGAAAGGACAGGTGGGGGAAGAGCAGTACTTC. Protein: CASGLPKGQVGEEQYF.

As regards this clone: The junction differs from germline at one of its ends, possibly a read error. The chain employs TRBV5-1 and TRBJ2-2; D uncertain. The V gene's germline CDR1 is SGHRS and CDR2 YFSETQ. There are 12 residues in the CDR3. The CDR3 reads CASSVASGELFF. For the CDR3, the DNA is TGCGCTAGCAGCGTTGCCTCCGGGGAGCTGTTTTTT.

The genes are TRBV6-9 and TRBJ2-7; 10 nucleotides align to TRBD1. Germline V gives CDR1 MNHGY, CDR2 SVAAGI. This CDR3 has 13 residues. Germline trimming cut 4 bases from V and 12 bases from J; bases unmatched to any gene: 9. The CDR3 sequence: CASSLLSRDRGYF. CDR3 nucleotide sequence: TGTGCCAGCAGTTTATTATCTCGGGACAGGGGGTACTTC.